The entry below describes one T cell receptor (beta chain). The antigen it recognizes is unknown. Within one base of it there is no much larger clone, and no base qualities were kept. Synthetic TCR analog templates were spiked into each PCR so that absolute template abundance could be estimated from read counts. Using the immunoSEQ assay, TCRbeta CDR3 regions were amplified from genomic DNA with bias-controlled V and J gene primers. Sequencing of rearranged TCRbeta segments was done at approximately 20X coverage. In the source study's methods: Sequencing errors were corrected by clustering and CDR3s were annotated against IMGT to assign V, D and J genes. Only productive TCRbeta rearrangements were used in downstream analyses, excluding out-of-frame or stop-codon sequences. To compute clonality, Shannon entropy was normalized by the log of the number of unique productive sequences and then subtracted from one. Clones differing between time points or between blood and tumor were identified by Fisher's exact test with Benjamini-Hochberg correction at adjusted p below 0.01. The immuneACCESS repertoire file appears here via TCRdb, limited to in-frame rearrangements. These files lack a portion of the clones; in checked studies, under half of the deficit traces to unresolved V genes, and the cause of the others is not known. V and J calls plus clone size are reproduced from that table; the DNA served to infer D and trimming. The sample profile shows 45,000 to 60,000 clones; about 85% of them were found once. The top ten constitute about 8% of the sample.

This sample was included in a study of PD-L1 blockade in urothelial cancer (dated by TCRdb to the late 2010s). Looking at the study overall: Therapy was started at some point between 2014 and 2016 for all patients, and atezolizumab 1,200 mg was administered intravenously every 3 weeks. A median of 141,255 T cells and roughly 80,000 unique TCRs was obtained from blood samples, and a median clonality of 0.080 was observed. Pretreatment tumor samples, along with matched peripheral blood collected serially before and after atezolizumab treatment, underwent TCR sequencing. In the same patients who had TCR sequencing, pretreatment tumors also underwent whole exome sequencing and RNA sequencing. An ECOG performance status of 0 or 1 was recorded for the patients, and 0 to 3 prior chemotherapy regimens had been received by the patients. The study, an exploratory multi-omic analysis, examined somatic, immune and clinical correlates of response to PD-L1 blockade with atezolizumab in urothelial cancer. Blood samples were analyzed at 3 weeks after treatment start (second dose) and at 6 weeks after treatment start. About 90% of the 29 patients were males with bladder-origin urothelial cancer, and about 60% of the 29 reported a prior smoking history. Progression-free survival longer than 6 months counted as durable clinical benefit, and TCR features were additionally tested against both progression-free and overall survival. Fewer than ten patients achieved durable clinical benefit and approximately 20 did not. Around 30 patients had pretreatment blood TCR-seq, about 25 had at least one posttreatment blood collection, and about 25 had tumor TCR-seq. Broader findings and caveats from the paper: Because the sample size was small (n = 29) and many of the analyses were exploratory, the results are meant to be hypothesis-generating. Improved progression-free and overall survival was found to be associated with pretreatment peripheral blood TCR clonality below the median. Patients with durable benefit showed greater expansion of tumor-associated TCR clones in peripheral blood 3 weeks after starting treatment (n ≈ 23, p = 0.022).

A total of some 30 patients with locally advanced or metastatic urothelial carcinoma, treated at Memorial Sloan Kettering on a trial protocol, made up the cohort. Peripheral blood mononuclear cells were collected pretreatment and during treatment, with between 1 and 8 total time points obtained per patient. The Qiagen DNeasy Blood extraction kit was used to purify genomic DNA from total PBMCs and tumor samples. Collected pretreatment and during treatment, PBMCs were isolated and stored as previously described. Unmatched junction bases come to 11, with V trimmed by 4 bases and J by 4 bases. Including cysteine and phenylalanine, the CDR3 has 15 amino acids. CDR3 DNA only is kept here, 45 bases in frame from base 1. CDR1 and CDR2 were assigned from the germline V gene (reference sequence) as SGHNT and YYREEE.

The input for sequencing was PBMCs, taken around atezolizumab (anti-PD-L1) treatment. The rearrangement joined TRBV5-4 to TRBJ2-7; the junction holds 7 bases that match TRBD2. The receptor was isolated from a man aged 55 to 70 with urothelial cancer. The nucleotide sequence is TGTGCCAGCAGCCTGGGGGTGCGGGGGAATTACGAGCAGTACTTC. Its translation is CASSLGVRGNYEQYF. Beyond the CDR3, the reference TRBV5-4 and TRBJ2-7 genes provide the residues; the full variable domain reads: ETGVTQSPTHLIKTRGQQVTLRCSSQSGHNTVSWYQQALGQGPQFIFQYYREEENGRGNFPPRFSGLQFPNYSSELNVNALELDDSALYLCASSLGVRGNYEQYFGPGTRLTVT.